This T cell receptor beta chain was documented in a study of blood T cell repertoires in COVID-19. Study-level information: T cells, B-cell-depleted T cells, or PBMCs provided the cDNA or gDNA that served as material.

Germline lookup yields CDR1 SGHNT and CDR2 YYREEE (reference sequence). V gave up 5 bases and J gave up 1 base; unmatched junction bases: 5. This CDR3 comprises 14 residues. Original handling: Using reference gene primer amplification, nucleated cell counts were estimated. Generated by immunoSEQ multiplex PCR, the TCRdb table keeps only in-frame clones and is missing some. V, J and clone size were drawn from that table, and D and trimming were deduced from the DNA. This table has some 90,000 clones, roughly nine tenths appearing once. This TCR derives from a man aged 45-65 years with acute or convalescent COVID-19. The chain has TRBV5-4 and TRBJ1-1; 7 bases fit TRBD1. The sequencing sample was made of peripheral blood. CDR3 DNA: TGTGCCAGCAGTACGGGACAGCAGAACACTGAAGCTTTCTTT. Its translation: CASSTGQQNTEAFF.